This TCR beta chain was retrieved from a study of tumor and adjacent non-tumor tissue in lung cancer. Study summary: Patients were aged roughly 30 to 76, 9 to 10 men and about five women, stage I to III. Each sample yielded millions of productive TCRbeta reads on average.

This sample's RNA came from whole unsorted tissue. Donors were chemotherapy-naive, newly diagnosed lung cancer surgical patients in China, August–November 2014. Three rounds of nested PCR, following a modified ARM-PCR protocol, produced the TCRbeta library. Via MiXCR, TCRdb re-called the multiplex PCR reads, giving one row per CDR3 protein. The repertoire holds some 84,000 distinct CDR3 sequences, with more than 60% as singletons. This clonotype has just a few counts. The antigen is unknown. Just one base apart from a much larger clone, this may be a read error. Findings of the study overall: In normal lung, the top 100 clones were significantly more dominant than in tumor.

The CDR3 loop spans 11 amino acids. The clonotype comes from a man in his 70s with non-small cell lung cancer. This chain uses TRBV12-3 or TRBV12-4 with TRBJ1-1, with D hard to call. Sequencing input: lung tumor tissue. CDR3 residues: CAGSSVREAFF. DNA for the CDR3: TGTGCCGGCAGCTCAGTGCGTGAAGCTTTCTTT.